The 21 T cell receptor beta chains reported below all come from one sample, sequenced in a study of T-cell reconstitution after alpha-beta-depleted transplantation in children. Unique molecular identifiers were incorporated during preparation of the TCRbeta library. Each CDR3 protein gets one entry after TCRdb re-called the PCR reads with MiXCR. Seen here are approximately 240,000 distinct CDR3 sequences, approximately 9.8% observed once, and the top ten hold approximately 5%. Source: PBMCs from the stem cell graft donor, taken from the stem cell graft. All receptors derive from a human donor who donated a stem cell graft to a child with SCID.

Ten or more counts support this clonotype. The gene calls are TRBV3-1 and TRBJ1-5; D is undetermined. The germline V and J ends were trimmed by 1 base and 1 base, with 8 bases remaining between them. CDR3 size: 15 residues. The germline V gene encodes CDR1 LGHDT and CDR2 YNNKEL (reference sequence). CDR3 sequence reads: CASSQVPGSNQPQHF. The CDR3 DNA follows: TGTGCCAGCAGCCAAGTGCCGGGGAGCAATCAGCCCCAGCATTTT.

This clonotype was observed many times. The V gene is TRBV20-1, the J gene TRBJ1-5; 7 nucleotides agree with TRBD1. The CDR3 has 12 residues. The germline CDR1 and CDR2 sequences are DFQATT and SNEGSKA (reference sequence). With V trimmed by 6 bases and J by 2 bases, 1 base remained unmatched. In nucleotides, the CDR3 is TGCAGTGCCGGGACAGGCAATCAGCCCCAGCATTTT. Translating gives CSAGTGNQPQHF.

This clonotype was observed at least ten times. The chain links TRBV7-2 to TRBJ2-7; D is perhaps TRBD2 (6 bases). Germline V gene lookup returns CDR1 SGHTA and CDR2 FQGNSA. The V end was cut by 7 bases, the J end by 2 bases, with 18 bases between. The CDR3 has 15 residues. The CDR3 bases are TGTGCCAGCACCTCAAAGGCGGGAAGCCCCTACGAGCAGTACTTC. This translates into CASTSKAGSPYEQYF.

Worth noting for this clonotype: The junction and the germline gene differ at one end; a read error may be behind it. This rearrangement joins TRBV6-1 to TRBJ1-2; 10 nucleotides line up with TRBD1. The CDR3 is made up of 13 amino acids. The V gene's germline CDR1 is MNHNS and CDR2 SASEGT. The CDR3 DNA sequence: TGTGCCAGCACTGGACAGGGGGTGGGTGGCGACACCTTC. Its protein is CASTGQGVGGDTF.

The sample holds many counts of this clonotype. The rearrangement uses TRBV6-5 and TRBJ1-2; D is unclear. The CDR3 has 18 amino acids. The V gene's germline CDR1 is MNHEY and CDR2 SVGAGI. The ends were cut back, 2 bases at V and 6 bases at J, with 25 bases in the middle. In DNA form, the CDR3 reads TGTGCCAGCAGTTACGGGCCGGGATCTCCGAATCGTAGGAATGGCTACACCTTC. Amino acids: CASSYGPGSPNRRNGYTF.

This clonotype appeared many times. A read error may produce the germline difference seen at one junction end. The rearrangement links TRBV29-1 to TRBJ1-1; a weak D match, TRBD1 (6 bases). The CDR3 runs 12 residues. Germline V gene sequence: CDR1 SQVTM, CDR2 ANQGSEA. The CDR3 DNA follows: TGCAGCGTATACACAGGACAGCCGGAATTTCTCTTT. Its protein is CSVYTGQPEFLF.

This clonotype was counted ten times or more. The chain combines TRBV5-1 with TRBJ1-5, with D perhaps matching TRBD1 (6 bases). CDR3 length: 14 amino acids. The V gene's germline CDR1 is SGHRS and CDR2 YFSETQ. V dropped 1 base and J dropped 4 bases, with 9 bases sitting between them. CDR3 region: CASSLTGRNQPQHF. CDR3 coding DNA: TGCGCCAGCAGCTTGACAGGGAGGAATCAGCCCCAGCATTTT.

The chain joins TRBV7-2 to TRBJ2-7, with unresolved D. The CDR3 loop spans 14 amino acids. Germline V gene sequence: CDR1 SGHTA, CDR2 FQGNSA. V was shortened by 8 bases and J by 2 bases, with 16 bases between the two germline ends. CDR3 DNA: TGTGCCAGCTACAAGGCTTTCCGGCCCTACGAGCAGTACTTC. This sequence encodes CASYKAFRPYEQYF.

This clonotype was counted at least ten times. The rearrangement joins TRBV5-1 to TRBJ2-5; D perhaps matches TRBD1 (5 bases). V dropped 0 bases and J dropped 4 bases, with 13 bases sitting between them. This CDR3 is built from 15 residues. From germline, CDR1 is SGHRS and CDR2 YFSETQ. The CDR3 nucleotides read TGCGCCAGCAGCTTGGTTCAGGGTATGGGAGAGACCCAGTACTTC. Translation: CASSLVQGMGETQYF.

This clonotype was found many times. The chain combines TRBV6-5 with TRBJ2-7; the D is unclear. The CDR3 totals 15 residues. In germline, CDR1 is MNHEY, CDR2 SVGAGI. V dropped 6 bases and J dropped 1 base, with 16 bases sitting between them. DNA of the CDR3: TGTGCCAGCAGCCCAAGGGTGAGAATTTCCTACGAGCAGTACTTC. Its translation is CASSPRVRISYEQYF.

In its sample, this clonotype was seen many times. The chain has TRBV3-1 and TRBJ2-1; a weak D match, TRBD1 (5 bases). Trimming left V 2 bases short and J 0 bases short, with 8 bases between. The CDR3 contains 15 residues. Germline CDR1 LGHDT, CDR2 YNNKEL (reference sequence). The DNA of the CDR3 is TGTGCCAGCAGCCAACAGGGTTTCTCCTACAATGAGCAGTTCTTC. Translation: CASSQQGFSYNEQFF.

This clonotype showed up many times. The CDR3 bases are TGTGCCAGCAGCTCCCAGCGGGTGGACCTGAACACTGAAGCTTTCTTT. This translates into CASSSQRVDLNTEAFF. V usage is TRBV27 and J usage is TRBJ1-1, with D uncertain. Per germline, CDR1 MNHEY and CDR2 SMNVEV (reference sequence). This CDR3 has 16 residues. Trimming took off 6 bases at V and 0 bases at J, with 17 bases between the two ends.

This clonotype has ten or more counts. V gene TRBV5-1 combines with J gene TRBJ2-1, with 9 positions matching TRBD1. Germline CDR1 is SGHRS and CDR2 is YFSETQ. The CDR3 covers 16 residues. Trimming removed 0 bases from V and 4 bases from J; junction bases left unmatched: 5. CDR3 in DNA: TGCGCCAGCAGCTTGGGACCGGGACAGGGTTACAATGAGCAGTTCTTC. It codes for CASSLGPGQGYNEQFF.

The table lists this clonotype with many counts. This CDR3 is CASGLGRADTQYF. The CDR3 region has the DNA TGTGCCAGCGGCCTTGGACGCGCAGATACGCAGTATTTT. V and J are TRBV21-1 and TRBJ2-3. TRBV21-1 is recorded as a pseudogene. The CDR3 covers 13 residues.

In this sample, this clonotype turned up many times. CDR3 loop: CASSPGAGGGPEETQYF. CDR3 in DNA: TGCGCCAGCAGCCCGGGGGCAGGCGGGGGGCCAGAAGAGACCCAGTACTTC. This chain joins TRBV5-1 and TRBJ2-5, with 8 bases that match TRBD2. This CDR3 comprises 17 residues. Germline loops: CDR1 SGHRS, CDR2 YFSETQ. V lost 4 bases and J lost 3; bases outside the gene matches: 14. Based on the CDR3 plus reference TRBV5-1 and TRBJ2-5, the full variable domain is KAGVTQTPRYLIKTRGQQVTLSCSPISGHRSVSWYQQTPGQGLQFLFEYFSETQRNKGNFPGRFSGRQFSNSRSEMNVSTLELGDSALYLCASSPGAGGGPEETQYFGPGTRLLVL.

This clonotype was counted a single time. The chain recombines TRBV11-2 with TRBJ2-3; D possibly corresponds to TRBD2 (5 bases). Per the germline V gene, CDR1 is SGHAT and CDR2 is FQNNGV. V gave up 1 base and J gave up 4 bases, with 12 bases separating them. This CDR3 has 15 residues. CDR3 in amino acids: CASSLGTGLSDTQYF. The CDR3 DNA reads as TGTGCCAGCAGCTTAGGAACCGGACTGTCAGATACGCAGTATTTT.

A note on this clonotype: With a much larger clone just one base away, this may be a read error. The CDR3 loop is CTSSYSIAGAYASTDTQYF. The CDR3 nucleotides are TGTACCAGCAGTTACTCCATAGCGGGGGCCTACGCTAGCACAGATACGCAGTATTTT. The V gene is TRBV12-3 or TRBV12-4, the J gene TRBJ2-3, with 9 bases lining up with TRBD2. This CDR3 comprises 19 residues.

There are many counts of this clonotype. This chain links TRBV5-1 with TRBJ1-1, with a possible D match to TRBD1 (6 bases). The germline V gene has CDR1 SGHRS and CDR2 YFSETQ. The ends were cut back, 4 bases at V and 2 bases at J, with 15 bases in the middle. The CDR3 spans 15 residues. This chain's CDR3 is CASSPKGGSNTEAFF. The DNA of the CDR3 is TGCGCCAGCAGCCCTAAAGGGGGAAGCAACACTGAAGCTTTCTTT.

This clonotype came up many times. The rearrangement joins TRBV7-9 to TRBJ1-2, with 8 bases lining up with TRBD1. There are 15 residues in the CDR3. Trimming cost V 2 bases and J 10 bases; bases outside gene matches: 12. The germline V gene encodes CDR1 SEHNR and CDR2 FQNEAQ (reference sequence). DNA for the CDR3: TGTGCCAGCAGCTTAAGGCAGGGGGCGCGTAGCACCTACACCTTC. The encoded protein is CASSLRQGARSTYTF.

Many counts were recorded for this clonotype. The chain carries TRBV5-1 and TRBJ2-7; the match to TRBD1 covers 7 bases. Germline CDR1 reads SGHRS; CDR2 reads YFSETQ. With 1 base clipped from V and 4 bases from J, the junction kept 8 bases outside the gene matches. This CDR3 contains 15 residues. The CDR3 region has the DNA TGCGCCAGCAGCTTGAGAGGGGACAGCCTATACGAGCAGTACTTC. Translating gives CASSLRGDSLYEQYF.

Ten or more counts support this clonotype. The chain recombines TRBV7-8 with TRBJ2-7, with D possibly being TRBD1 (6 bases). Trimming cost V 5 bases and J 3 bases, with 14 bases left between them. The CDR3 sequence is 14 residues long. Germline V gives CDR1 SGHVS, CDR2 FQNEAQ. CDR3 nucleotides: TGTGCCAGCAGCGCCTGGGACACCTTCTACGAGCAGTACTTC. It codes for CASSAWDTFYEQYF.